This TCR beta chain was observed in a study of technical replicates of blood from several donors. TCRdb keeps only in-frame clones here, not all; method: immunoSEQ multiplex PCR. Of about 79,000 clones in the sample, around 94% were seen once. Germline trimming cut 5 bases from V and 4 bases from J; bases unmatched to any gene: 12. Germline V CDR1 and CDR2: SGHTA, FQGNSA. The CDR3 has 19 amino acids. The sequenced sample was T cells isolated from PBMCs. The chain recombines TRBV7-2 with TRBJ2-3; 16 nucleotides line up with TRBD2. The clonotype was recovered from a human donor in good health. CDR3 coding DNA: TGTGCCAGCAGCCCACACCCCTATGGGACTAGCGGGGGGGCAGATACGCAGTATTTT. The encoded protein is CASSPHPYGTSGGADTQYF. The full variable domain, its missing parts supplied by reference TRBV7-2 and TRBJ2-3, is GAGVSQSPSNKVTEKGKDVELRCDPISGHTALYWYRQSLGQGLEFLIYFQGNSAPDKSGLPSDRFSAERTGGSVSTLTIQRTQQEDSAVYLCASSPHPYGTSGGADTQYFGPGTRLTVL.